This T cell receptor (beta chain) derives from a study of long-term antiretroviral therapy in people with HIV. V lost 4 bases to trimming and J lost 7 bases; unmatched junction nucleotides: 7. CDR3 length: 16 amino acids. CDR1 is SGDLS and CDR2 is YYNGEE in the germline V gene. An immunoSEQ assay, version v3.0, was performed at survey level. Method: immunoSEQ multiplex PCR; TCRdb's copy keeps in-frame clones and lacks some. The sample shows about 22,000 clones, 88% of them seen only once. Sequencing used unsorted PBMCs, obtained 2.3 years after starting antiretroviral therapy. The TCR was taken from a man in his 60s with HIV. The chain recombines TRBV9 with TRBJ2-4; TRBD2 matches at 14 bases. The CDR3 DNA follows: TGTGCCAGCAGCCCCGGGACTAGCGGGAGTCCGAACATTCAGTACTTC. This sequence encodes CASSPGTSGSPNIQYF.